The 9 T cell receptor beta chains below all came from one sample that was sequenced in a study of T cell responses to AZD1222 COVID-19 vaccine. Profiling relied on immunoSEQ multiplex PCR, and the TCRdb table lists in-frame clones only, not all of them. This table holds 150,000 to 180,000 clones, approximately 86% found once. Here the sequenced sample was peripheral blood, taken after recovery from COVID-19. All receptors come from an adult who had recovered from COVID-19.

This chain uses TRBV5-1 with TRBJ2-5; D uncertain. CDR1 is SGHRS, CDR2 YFSETQ, per germline. V shed 1 base and J shed 2 bases, with 12 bases lying between them. This CDR3 has 15 residues. The DNA for the CDR3 is TGCGCCAGCAGCTTGTTCGGCTCGATACAAGAGACCCAGTACTTC. Amino acids: CASSLFGSIQETQYF.

This chain uses TRBV5-1 with TRBJ1-1; 7 bases match TRBD1. The CDR3 loop spans 15 amino acids. Germline trimming cut 3 bases from V and 1 base from J; bases unmatched to any gene: 6. The germline V gene has CDR1 SGHRS and CDR2 YFSETQ. This chain's CDR3 is CASSWTTGRNTEAFF. The CDR3 DNA reads as TGCGCCAGCAGCTGGACGACAGGGCGGAACACTGAAGCTTTCTTT.

This chain uses TRBV27 with TRBJ2-2, with D maybe TRBD2 (5 bases). Trimming left V 4 bases short and J 6 bases short, with 12 bases between. The CDR3 totals 14 residues. CDR1 is MNHEY and CDR2 is SMNVEV in the germline V gene (reference sequence). CDR3 amino acids: CASSSRGVAGELFF. CDR3 in DNA: TGTGCCAGCAGTTCCCGGGGAGTGGCCGGGGAGCTGTTTTTT.

This rearrangement joins TRBV7-6 to TRBJ1-1; maybe TRBD1 (5 bases). There are 13 residues in the CDR3. Trimming took off 1 base at V and 4 bases at J, with 7 bases between the two ends. Germline V gene sequence: CDR1 SGHVS, CDR2 FNYEAQ. CDR3 DNA sequence: TGTGCCAGCAGCTTAGGGGGGGGCACTGAAGCTTTCTTT. It is translated as CASSLGGGTEAFF.

The chain recombines TRBV5-1 with TRBJ2-2, with D unresolved. The V end lost 1 base, the J end lost 6 bases, and 4 bases lay between the germline ends. This CDR3 has 12 residues. Per germline, CDR1 SGHRS and CDR2 YFSETQ. For the CDR3, the DNA is TGCGCCAGCAGCTTGCGACCCGGGGAGCTGTTTTTT. It is translated as CASSLRPGELFF.

The rearrangement uses TRBV18 and TRBJ2-5; D may be TRBD1 or TRBD2 (5 bases each). Germline V CDR1 and CDR2: KGHSH, LQKENI. CDR3 length: 14 amino acids. The V end lost 2 bases, the J end lost 2 bases, and 9 bases lay between the germline ends. As DNA, the CDR3 is TGTGCCAGCTCACCAGGGGCGGGTCAAGAGACCCAGTACTTC. Its protein is CASSPGAGQETQYF.

This clone was seen only a few times. The chain links TRBV12-3 or TRBV12-4 to TRBJ2-1, with 10 bases aligning to TRBD2. Unmatched junction bases numbered 6, after V lost 8 bases and J lost 8 bases. This CDR3 spans 13 amino acids. The CDR3 region is CASLTSGSYEQFF. CDR3 nucleotides: TGTGCCAGCTTGACTAGCGGGTCCTATGAGCAGTTCTTC.

This chain connects TRBV3-1 (or the pseudogene TRBV3-2) to TRBJ2-5; 8 positions match TRBD2. The CDR3 is 17 residues long. The junction had 8 bases not matched to a gene; V was cut back by 1 base and J by 1 base. Germline CDR1 reads LGHDT; CDR2 reads YNNKEL (reference sequence). CDR3 DNA: TGTGCCAGCAGCCAAGCGCTGGCTAGCGGGCCCCAAGAGACCCAGTACTTC. Translating it yields CASSQALASGPQETQYF.

The chain recombines TRBV5-1 with TRBJ2-2, with a possible D match to TRBD1 (5 bases). CDR3 length equals 15 residues. Trimming cost V 0 bases and J 1 base, with 7 bases left between them. Looked up from germline, CDR1 is SGHRS and CDR2 is YFSETQ. For the CDR3, the DNA is TGCGCCAGCAGCTTGGCGCAGGGGAACACCGGGGAGCTGTTTTTT. Amino acid sequence: CASSLAQGNTGELFF.